The source of this T cell receptor (beta chain) is a study of blood T cell repertoires in COVID-19. Study as a whole: There were acute and convalescent COVID-19 samples, and they came from the United States, Italy and Spain. T cells, B-cell-depleted T cells, or PBMCs supplied cDNA or gDNA.

V was pared by 8 bases and J by 2 bases, with 16 bases between. CDR3 size: 15 residues. Germline CDR1 is SGHTA and CDR2 is FQGNSA. In the original workflow: Counts of nucleated cells, estimated from reference gene primer amplification, were obtained. This table comes from immunoSEQ multiplex PCR, and its TCRdb copy is limited to in-frame clones, with some not included. That table supplies the V and J calls and clone size; D and trimming were determined from the DNA. The sample lists 68,000 or so clones; 88% were seen once. The chain is built from TRBV7-2 and TRBJ1-5; TRBD1 might be the D (6 bases). The sample comprised peripheral blood. The clonotype originates from a woman in her sixties or seventies with acute or convalescent COVID-19. The CDR3 DNA reads as TGTGCCAGCCAGGACAGACCCAGCGGCAATCAGCCCCAGCATTTT. Protein: CASQDRPSGNQPQHF.